What follows are 28 T cell receptor beta chains derived from one specimen sequenced in a study of T-cell reconstitution after alpha-beta-depleted transplantation in children. A TCRbeta library incorporating unique molecular identifiers was prepared. TCRdb reprocessed the PCR reads with MiXCR, giving one entry per CDR3 protein. The sample has a few hundred thousand distinct CDR3 sequences; around 16% are singletons. Material: PBMCs, mostly from graft donor cells, obtained 360 days after TCRalphabeta/CD19-depleted stem cell transplant. These receptors were obtained from a boy under three years old who had a stem cell transplant for Wiskott-Aldrich syndrome, so the T cells may come from the graft donor.

This chain joins TRBV5-6 and TRBJ2-1; 8 bases align to TRBD1. V dropped 2 bases and J dropped 7; count of bases not matched to a gene: 5. Germline V gene data show CDR1 as SGHDT and CDR2 as YYEEEE. CDR3 length: 14 residues. In nucleotides, the CDR3 is TGTGCCAGCAGCTTCGTACAGGGGGGTAATGAGCAGTTCTTC. Residues: CASSFVQGGNEQFF.

This clonotype has more than one count but fewer than ten. The chain uses TRBV28 and TRBJ2-1; 12 bases are shared with TRBD2. The CDR3 extends over 15 amino acids. The junction had 7 bases not matched to a gene; V was cut back by 6 bases and J by 7 bases. Germline assignment: CDR1 MDHEN and CDR2 SYDVKM. CDR3 in amino acids: CASRLAGGRLNEQFF. The CDR3 bases are TGTGCCAGCAGGCTAGCGGGGGGGCGGCTGAATGAGCAGTTCTTC.

This clonotype has ten or more counts. V and J are TRBV5-1 and TRBJ1-1; D gene uncertain. Germline-derived CDR1 and CDR2 are SGHRS and YFSETQ. This CDR3 comprises 13 residues. Trimming took 0 bases from V and 0 from J, leaving 3 bases between them. This chain's CDR3 is CASSLEVNTEAFF. The CDR3 DNA is TGCGCCAGCAGCTTGGAGGTGAACACTGAAGCTTTCTTT.

This clonotype was recorded a few times. The J gene is TRBJ1-1, the V gene TRBV20-1; D not certain. Germline V gives CDR1 DFQATT, CDR2 SNEGSKA (reference sequence). V lost 0 bases, J lost 6 bases, and 8 bases lay in between. This CDR3 spans 12 amino acids. The CDR3 DNA is TGCAGTGCTAGAGACCAGTGGGCTGAAGCTTTCTTT. It specifies CSARDQWAEAFF.

The chain couples TRBV5-6 to TRBJ2-7; TRBD1 matches at 10 bases. Germline V gives CDR1 SGHDT, CDR2 YYEEEE. V gave up 4 bases and J gave up 2 bases; unmatched junction bases: 6. The CDR3 has 15 amino acids. The CDR3, as DNA: TGTGCCAGCAGCCCTGGGACAGGGGTTCCCTACGAGCAGTACTTC. Its protein is CASSPGTGVPYEQYF.

The CDR3 DNA reads TGTGCCAGCAGCTTAGCGCGGCTAGCGGGAGGGGATGAGCAGTACTTC. It translates to CASSLARLAGGDEQYF. The chain uses TRBV7-9 and TRBJ2-7, with 12 bases fitting TRBD2. This CDR3 contains 16 residues. V lost 0 bases to trimming and J lost 7 bases; unmatched junction nucleotides: 7. Germline CDR1 reads SEHNR; CDR2 reads FQNEAQ (reference sequence).

The gene calls are TRBV9 and TRBJ2-3, with D perhaps matching TRBD2 (6 bases). This CDR3 spans 16 amino acids. V was trimmed by 5 bases and J by 0 bases, leaving 16 bases between them. Per the germline V gene, CDR1 is SGDLS and CDR2 is YYNGEE. CDR3 sequence (DNA): TGTGCCAGCAGTCGCCGGGGAGGCACTAGCACAGATACGCAGTATTTT. Protein sequence: CASSRRGGTSTDTQYF.

CDR3 sequence (DNA): TGCGCCAGCAGTCATGTGACAGGGCAAGAGACCCAGTACTTC. Protein: CASSHVTGQETQYF. The genes are TRBV5-1 and TRBJ2-5; 7 bases map to TRBD1. The germline gives CDR1 SGHRS, CDR2 YFSETQ. V was pared by 5 bases and J by 2 bases, with 6 bases of the junction left unmatched. The CDR3 loop spans 14 amino acids.

The CDR3 loop is CSARDLGTLWSGELFF. DNA of the CDR3: TGCAGTGCTAGAGATCTAGGGACCCTCTGGTCCGGGGAGCTGTTTTTT. The rearrangement links TRBV20-1 to TRBJ2-2; D could derive from TRBD1 or TRBD2 (5 bases each). Trimming pared 0 bases from V and 6 bases from J, leaving 17 bases between. The germline V gene encodes CDR1 DFQATT and CDR2 SNEGSKA (reference sequence). The CDR3 is made up of 16 amino acids.

The sample holds a few counts of this clonotype. The V gene is TRBV10-3, the J gene TRBJ2-1, with D unclear. The CDR3 is made up of 11 amino acids. The V end lost 4 bases, the J end lost 8 bases, and 6 bases lay between the germline ends. The germline gives CDR1 ENHRY, CDR2 SYGVKD. The CDR3 here is CAISGTYEQFF. CDR3 coding DNA: TGTGCCATCAGTGGTACTTATGAGCAGTTCTTC.

This clonotype occurred a few times. The V call is TRBV10-3, the J call TRBJ2-1; 8 nucleotides line up with TRBD1. From germline, CDR1 is ENHRY and CDR2 SYGVKD. This CDR3 region has 15 residues. V gave up 5 bases and J gave up 2 bases; unmatched junction bases: 5. CDR3 in DNA: TGTGCCATCAGTACGGACAGGGTAGCCTACAATGAGCAGTTCTTC. It translates to CAISTDRVAYNEQFF.

This clonotype was counted only a few times. The rearrangement joins TRBV12-3 or TRBV12-4 to TRBJ2-5, with 7 bases matching TRBD1. V dropped 5 bases and J dropped 3; count of bases not matched to a gene: 24. CDR3 size: 20 residues. The chain's CDR3 is CASSVVRTGLLHGNKETQYF. The DNA for the CDR3 is TGTGCCAGCAGTGTGGTGCGGACAGGCCTACTCCACGGGAATAAAGAGACCCAGTACTTC.

This clonotype has a handful of counts. The V gene is TRBV29-1, the J gene TRBJ2-7; 13 bases agree with TRBD2. This CDR3 is 14 amino acids long. Germline values: CDR1 SQVTM, CDR2 ANQGSEA. V dropped 4 bases and J dropped 3; count of bases not matched to a gene: 3. In DNA form, the CDR3 reads TGCAGCGTTGCAGGACTAGCGGGAGTCTACGAGCAGTACTTC. It yields the protein CSVAGLAGVYEQYF.

This sequence joins TRBV10-3 and TRBJ2-1; 10 bases agree with TRBD2. The CDR3 is 17 residues long. Germline assignment: CDR1 ENHRY and CDR2 SYGVKD. V was pared by 11 bases and J by 0 bases, with 13 bases of the junction left unmatched. CDR3: CASRGVAGGSSYNEQFF. Written as DNA, the CDR3 is TGTGCCTCTCGCGGGGTAGCGGGAGGCAGCTCCTACAATGAGCAGTTCTTC.

This clonotype was seen more than once but under ten times. V gene TRBV21-1 combines with J gene TRBJ2-6. TRBV21-1 is a known pseudogene. CDR3 length: 14 residues. CDR3 in amino acids: CASSEYSGANVLTF. The CDR3 DNA is TGTGCCAGCAGTGAGTACTCTGGGGCCAACGTCCTGACTTTC.

The chain recombines TRBV24-1 with TRBJ2-7; D is tentatively TRBD1 or TRBD2 (5 bases each). The V end was cut by 7 bases, the J end by 3 bases, with 12 bases between. The germline gives CDR1 KGHDR, CDR2 SFDVKD. The CDR3 loop spans 13 amino acids. CDR3 loop: CATSYGASYEQYF. The CDR3, as DNA: TGTGCCACCAGCTACGGGGCAAGCTACGAGCAGTACTTC.

This chain connects TRBV12-3 or TRBV12-4 to TRBJ1-4, with D possibly being TRBD1 (6 bases). V lost 4 bases, J lost 8 bases, and 14 bases lay in between. The CDR3 sequence is 14 residues long. CDR3 protein: CASSSDSRGEKLFF. Written as DNA, the CDR3 is TGTGCCAGCAGTTCGGACAGCCGCGGCGAAAAACTGTTTTTT.

This clonotype was counted between two and nine times. CDR3: CASSDPVFGTRLAAYYEQYF. The CDR3 DNA is TGTGCCAGCAGCGATCCGGTCTTTGGGACGAGGCTAGCGGCCTATTACGAGCAGTACTTC. This rearrangement joins TRBV2 to TRBJ2-7, with 7 bases that match TRBD2. The ends lost 6 bases at V and 4 bases at J; junction bases unmatched: 27. This CDR3 has 20 residues. Looked up from germline, CDR1 is SNHLY and CDR2 is FYNNEI.

CDR3 DNA sequence: TGTGCCACCCAGGGGGAGCGGACAGCCAGAGAGCAGTACTTC. Residues: CATQGERTAREQYF. The chain joins TRBV10-3 to TRBJ2-7; the match to TRBD1 covers 7 bases. Losses at the gene ends were 10 bases for V and 7 bases for J; bases not matched to a gene: 16. The CDR3 spans 14 residues. Germline V gene data show CDR1 as ENHRY and CDR2 as SYGVKD.

This clonotype has ten or more counts. The chain employs TRBV5-5 and TRBJ1-2, with D hard to call. The V and J ends lost 0 bases and 5 bases respectively, with 8 bases between them. This CDR3 has 13 amino acids. Germline V gene data show CDR1 as SGHKS and CDR2 as YYEKEE (reference sequence). DNA of the CDR3: TGTGCCAGCAGCTTGGACAGTGAATATGGCTACACCTTC. This translates into CASSLDSEYGYTF.

This clonotype was picked up a small number of times. This chain uses TRBV6-4 with TRBJ2-5, with D perhaps TRBD2 (7 bases). The germline V and J ends were trimmed by 2 bases and 1 base, with 8 bases remaining between them. The CDR3 is made up of 14 amino acids. Germline CDR1 and CDR2: MRHNA and SNTAGT. CDR3 sequence reads: CASSDGGAQETQYF. DNA for the CDR3: TGTGCCAGCAGTGACGGGGGGGCCCAAGAGACCCAGTACTTC.

This clonotype occurred a few times. The V and J genes are TRBV7-8 and TRBJ2-3, with a possible D match to TRBD2 (6 bases). Trimming cost V 4 bases and J 0 bases, with 17 bases left between them. The CDR3 spans 17 residues. Looked up from germline, CDR1 is SGHVS and CDR2 is FQNEAQ. CDR3 residues: CASSSKLDGTSTDTQYF. In DNA form, the CDR3 reads TGTGCCAGCAGCTCCAAACTGGACGGGACTAGCACAGATACGCAGTATTTT.

This chain connects TRBV24-1 to TRBJ2-4, with D possibly being TRBD1 (6 bases). V lost 1 base, J lost 12 bases, and 6 bases lay in between. Germline assignment: CDR1 KGHDR and CDR2 SFDVKD. The length of the CDR3 is 11 residues. CDR3 residues: CATSDLGGQYF. The CDR3 nucleotides read TGTGCCACCAGTGATTTAGGGGGTCAGTACTTC.

This sequence joins TRBV9 and TRBJ2-5; D is ambiguous. The V and J ends lost 4 bases and 1 base respectively, with 11 bases between them. Germline-derived CDR1 and CDR2 are SGDLS and YYNGEE. CDR3 length: 14 residues. CDR3 residues: CASSPRLGQETQYF. CDR3 DNA: TGTGCCAGCAGCCCCCGCCTGGGCCAAGAGACCCAGTACTTC.

This chain links TRBV29-1 with TRBJ2-7; 8 positions agree with TRBD1. Trimming at V came to 3 bases and at J to 3 bases, leaving 4 bases not matched to a gene. The CDR3 spans 13 residues. The germline CDR1 and CDR2 sequences are SQVTM and ANQGSEA. CDR3 sequence reads: CSVETGANYEQYF. In DNA form, the CDR3 reads TGCAGCGTTGAGACAGGGGCAAACTACGAGCAGTACTTC.

This chain connects TRBV29-1 to TRBJ2-3, with D tentatively TRBD1 or TRBD2 (5 bases each). Germline CDR1 and CDR2: SQVTM and ANQGSEA. V lost 7 bases, J lost 6 bases, and 14 bases lay in between. CDR3 size: 12 residues. CDR3 nucleotides: TGCAGCGCCCGGGACCTTATTGATACGCAGTATTTT. It specifies CSARDLIDTQYF.

The chain has TRBV25-1 and TRBJ2-7; 8 positions match TRBD1. The CDR3 has 15 amino acids. CDR1 MGHDK and CDR2 SYGVNS come from the germline V gene. J gave up 3 bases and V 2 bases, and 6 bases lay outside the gene matches. The CDR3 reads CASSEQGAPGYEQYF. The CDR3 DNA sequence: TGTGCCAGCAGTGAACAGGGGGCCCCCGGCTACGAGCAGTACTTC.

The chain links TRBV20-1 to TRBJ2-1, with 7 bases identical to TRBD2. Germline CDR1 is DFQATT and CDR2 is SNEGSKA (reference sequence). This CDR3 has 14 residues. V trimming: 4 bases; J trimming: 0 bases; junction bases outside the gene matches: 3. This chain's CDR3 is CSAILAASYNEQFF. The CDR3 coding sequence is TGCAGTGCTATCCTAGCGGCCTCCTACAATGAGCAGTTCTTC.